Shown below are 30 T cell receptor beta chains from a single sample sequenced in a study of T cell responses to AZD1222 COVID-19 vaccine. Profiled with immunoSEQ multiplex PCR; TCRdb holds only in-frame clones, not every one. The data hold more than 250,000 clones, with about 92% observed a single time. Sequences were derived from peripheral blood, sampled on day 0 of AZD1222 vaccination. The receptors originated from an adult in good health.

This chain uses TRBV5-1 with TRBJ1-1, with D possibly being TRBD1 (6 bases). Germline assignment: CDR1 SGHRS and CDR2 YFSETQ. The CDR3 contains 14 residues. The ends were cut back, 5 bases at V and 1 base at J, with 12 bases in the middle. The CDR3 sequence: CASRQGLPNTEAFF. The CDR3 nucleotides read TGCGCCAGCAGACAGGGACTTCCGAACACTGAAGCTTTCTTT.

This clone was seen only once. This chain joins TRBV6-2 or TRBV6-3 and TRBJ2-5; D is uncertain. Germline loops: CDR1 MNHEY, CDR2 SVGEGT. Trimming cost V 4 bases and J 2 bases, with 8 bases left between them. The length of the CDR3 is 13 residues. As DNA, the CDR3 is TGTGCCAGCAGTTCGGCGGTTCAAGAGACCCAGTACTTC. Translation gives CASSSAVQETQYF.

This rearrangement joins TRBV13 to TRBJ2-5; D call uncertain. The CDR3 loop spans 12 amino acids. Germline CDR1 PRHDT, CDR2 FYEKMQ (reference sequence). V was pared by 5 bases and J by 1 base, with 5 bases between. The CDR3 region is CASSQTQETQYF. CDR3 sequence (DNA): TGTGCCAGCAGCCAGACCCAAGAGACCCAGTACTTC.

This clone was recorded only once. In DNA form, the CDR3 reads TGTGCCAGCAGTTTACTGAAAACGGGTTCAGGATACAATGAGCAGTTCTTC. Translation: CASSLLKTGSGYNEQFF. The rearrangement joins TRBV27 to TRBJ2-1; D is uncertain. Germline V CDR1 and CDR2: MNHEY, SMNVEV (reference sequence). V lost 2 bases to trimming and J lost 4 bases, with 18 bases between them. The CDR3 contains 17 residues.

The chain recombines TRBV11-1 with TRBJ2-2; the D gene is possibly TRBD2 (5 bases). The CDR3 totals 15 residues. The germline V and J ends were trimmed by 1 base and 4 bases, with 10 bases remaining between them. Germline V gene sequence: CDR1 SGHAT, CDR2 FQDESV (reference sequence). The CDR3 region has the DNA TGTGCCAGCAGCTTAGGTGAAGGGAGCACCGGGGAGCTGTTTTTT. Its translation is CASSLGEGSTGELFF.

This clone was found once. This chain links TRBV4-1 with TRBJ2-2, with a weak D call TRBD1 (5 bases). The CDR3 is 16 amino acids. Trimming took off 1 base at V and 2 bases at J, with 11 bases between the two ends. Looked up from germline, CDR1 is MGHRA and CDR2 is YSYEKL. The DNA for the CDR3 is TGCGCCAGCAGCCAAGTGGGGCAGGCCAACACCGGGGAGCTGTTTTTT. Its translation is CASSQVGQANTGELFF.

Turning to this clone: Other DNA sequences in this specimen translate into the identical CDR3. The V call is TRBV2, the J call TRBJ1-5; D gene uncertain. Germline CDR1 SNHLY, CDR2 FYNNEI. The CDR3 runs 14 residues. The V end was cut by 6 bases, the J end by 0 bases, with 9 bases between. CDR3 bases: TGTGCCAGCAGCCGAGGTCTTAGCAATCAGCCCCAGCATTTT. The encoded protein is CASSRGLSNQPQHF.

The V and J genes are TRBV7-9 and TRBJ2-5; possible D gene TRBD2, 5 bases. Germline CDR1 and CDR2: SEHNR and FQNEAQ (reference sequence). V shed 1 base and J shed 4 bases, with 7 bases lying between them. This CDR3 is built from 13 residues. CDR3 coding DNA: TGTGCCAGCAGCTTAGGAGGGAGAGAGACCCAGTACTTC. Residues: CASSLGGRETQYF.

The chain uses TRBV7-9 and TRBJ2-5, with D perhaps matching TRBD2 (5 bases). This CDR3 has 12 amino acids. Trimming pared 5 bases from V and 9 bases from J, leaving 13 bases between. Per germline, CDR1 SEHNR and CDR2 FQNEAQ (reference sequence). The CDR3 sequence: CASSPVQAAQYF. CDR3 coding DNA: TGTGCCAGCAGCCCCGTTCAAGCGGCCCAGTACTTC.

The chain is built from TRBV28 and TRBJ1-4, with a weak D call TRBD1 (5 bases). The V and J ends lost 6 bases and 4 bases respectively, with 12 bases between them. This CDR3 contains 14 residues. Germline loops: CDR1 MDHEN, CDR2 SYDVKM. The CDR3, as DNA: TGTGCCAGCAGCTGGGACGGGCTTAATGAAAAACTGTTTTTT. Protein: CASSWDGLNEKLFF.

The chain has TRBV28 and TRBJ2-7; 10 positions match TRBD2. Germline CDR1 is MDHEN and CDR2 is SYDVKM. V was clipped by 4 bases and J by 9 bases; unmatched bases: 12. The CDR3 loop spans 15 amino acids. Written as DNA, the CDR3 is TGTGCCAGCAGTTCCCCCGGGCTAGCGGGGGCCGGGCAGTACTTC. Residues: CASSSPGLAGAGQYF.

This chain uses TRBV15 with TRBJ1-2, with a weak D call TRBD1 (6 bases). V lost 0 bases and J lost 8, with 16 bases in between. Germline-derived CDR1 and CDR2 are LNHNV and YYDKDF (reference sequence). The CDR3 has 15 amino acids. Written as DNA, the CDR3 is TGTGCCACCAGCAGAGACCCAGAACTTGGGGGCGGCTACACCTTC. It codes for CATSRDPELGGGYTF.

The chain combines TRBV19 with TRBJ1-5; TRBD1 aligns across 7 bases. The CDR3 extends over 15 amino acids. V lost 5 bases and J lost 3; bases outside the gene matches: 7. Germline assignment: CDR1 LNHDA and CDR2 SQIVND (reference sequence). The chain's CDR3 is CASSRGTVHNQPQHF. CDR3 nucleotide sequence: TGTGCCAGTAGTCGAGGGACAGTACACAATCAGCCCCAGCATTTT.

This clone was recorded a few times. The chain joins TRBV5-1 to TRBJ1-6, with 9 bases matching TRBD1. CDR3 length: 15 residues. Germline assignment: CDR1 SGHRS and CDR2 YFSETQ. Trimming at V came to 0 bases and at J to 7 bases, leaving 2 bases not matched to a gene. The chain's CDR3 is CASSLETGGNSPLHF. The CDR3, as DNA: TGCGCCAGCAGCTTGGAAACAGGGGGCAATTCACCCCTCCACTTT.

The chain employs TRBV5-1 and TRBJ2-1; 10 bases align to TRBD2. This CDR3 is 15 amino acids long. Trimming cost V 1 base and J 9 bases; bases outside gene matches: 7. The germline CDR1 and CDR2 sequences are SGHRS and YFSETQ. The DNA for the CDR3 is TGCGCCAGCAGCTTGCCTCTAGCGGGAGTTCTTGAGCAGTTCTTC. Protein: CASSLPLAGVLEQFF.

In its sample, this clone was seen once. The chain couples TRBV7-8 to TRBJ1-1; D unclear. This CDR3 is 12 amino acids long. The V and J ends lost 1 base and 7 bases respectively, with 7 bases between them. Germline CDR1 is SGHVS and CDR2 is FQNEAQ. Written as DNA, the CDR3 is TGTGCCAGCAGCTTAGTGGAGGGTGAAGCTTTCTTT. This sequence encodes CASSLVEGEAFF.

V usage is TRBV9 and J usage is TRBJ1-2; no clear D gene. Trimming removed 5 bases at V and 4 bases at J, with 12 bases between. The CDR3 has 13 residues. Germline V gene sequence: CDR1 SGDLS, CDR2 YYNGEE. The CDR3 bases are TGTGCCAGCAGGGGCCACTCTGGCTATGGCTACACCTTC. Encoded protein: CASRGHSGYGYTF.

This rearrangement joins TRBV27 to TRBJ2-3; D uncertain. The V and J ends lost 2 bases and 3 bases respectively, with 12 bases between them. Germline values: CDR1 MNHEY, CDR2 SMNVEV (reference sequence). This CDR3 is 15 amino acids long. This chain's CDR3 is CASSLNLLSTDTQYF. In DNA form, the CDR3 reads TGTGCCAGCAGTTTAAATCTACTTTCGACAGATACGCAGTATTTT.

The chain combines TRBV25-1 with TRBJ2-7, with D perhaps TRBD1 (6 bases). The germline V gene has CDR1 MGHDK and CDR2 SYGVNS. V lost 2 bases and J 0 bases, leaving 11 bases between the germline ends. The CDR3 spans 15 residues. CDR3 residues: CASSEEGGHSYEQYF. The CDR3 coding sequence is TGTGCCAGCAGTGAAGAAGGGGGACACTCCTACGAGCAGTACTTC.

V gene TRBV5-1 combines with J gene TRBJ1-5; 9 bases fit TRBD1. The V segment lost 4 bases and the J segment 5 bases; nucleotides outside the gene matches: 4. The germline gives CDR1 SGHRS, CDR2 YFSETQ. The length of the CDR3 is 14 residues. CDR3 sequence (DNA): TGCGCCAGCAGCCCCTGGACAGGGGATCAGCCCCAGCATTTT. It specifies CASSPWTGDQPQHF.

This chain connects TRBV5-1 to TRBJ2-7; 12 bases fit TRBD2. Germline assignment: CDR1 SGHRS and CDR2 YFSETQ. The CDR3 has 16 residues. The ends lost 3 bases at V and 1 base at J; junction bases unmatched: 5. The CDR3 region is CASSSGTSGFSYEQYF. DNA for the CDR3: TGCGCCAGCAGCTCGGGGACTAGCGGGTTTTCCTACGAGCAGTACTTC.

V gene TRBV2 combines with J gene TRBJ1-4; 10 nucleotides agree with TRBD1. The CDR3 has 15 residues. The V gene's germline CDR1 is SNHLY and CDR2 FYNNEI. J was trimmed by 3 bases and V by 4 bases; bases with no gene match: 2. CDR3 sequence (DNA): TGTGCCAGCAGTGGGGACAGGGGTTCTAATGAAAAACTGTTTTTT. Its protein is CASSGDRGSNEKLFF.

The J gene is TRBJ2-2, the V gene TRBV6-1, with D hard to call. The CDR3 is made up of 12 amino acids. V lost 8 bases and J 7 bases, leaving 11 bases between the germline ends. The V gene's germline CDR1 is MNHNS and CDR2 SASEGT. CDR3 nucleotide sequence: TGTGCCAGCGGTGCGGCGTACGGGGAGCTGTTTTTT. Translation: CASGAAYGELFF.

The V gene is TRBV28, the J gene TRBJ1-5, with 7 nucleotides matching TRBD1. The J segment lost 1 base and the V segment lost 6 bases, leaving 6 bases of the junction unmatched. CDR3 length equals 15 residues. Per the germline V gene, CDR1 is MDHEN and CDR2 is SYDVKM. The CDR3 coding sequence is TGTGCCAGCAGGGAGGGACAGTCGAGCAATCAGCCCCAGCATTTT. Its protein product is CASREGQSSNQPQHF.

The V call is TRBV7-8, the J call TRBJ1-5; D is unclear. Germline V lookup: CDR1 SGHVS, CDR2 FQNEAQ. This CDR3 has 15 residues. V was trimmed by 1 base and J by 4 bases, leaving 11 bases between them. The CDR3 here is CASSLGRLPNQPQHF. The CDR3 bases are TGTGCCAGCAGCTTAGGTAGGCTACCGAATCAGCCCCAGCATTTT.

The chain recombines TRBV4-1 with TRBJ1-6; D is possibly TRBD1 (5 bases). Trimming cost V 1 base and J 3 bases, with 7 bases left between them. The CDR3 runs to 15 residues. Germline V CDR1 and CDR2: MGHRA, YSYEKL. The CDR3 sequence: CASSQGGFYNSPLHF. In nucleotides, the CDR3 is TGCGCCAGCAGCCAAGGGGGGTTCTATAATTCACCCCTCCACTTT.

The CDR3 here is CASSGYSSGANVLTF. The CDR3 bases are TGTGCCAGCAGCGGATATAGCTCTGGGGCCAACGTCCTGACTTTC. The rearrangement joins TRBV9 to TRBJ2-6, with D unclear. This CDR3 region has 15 residues. The V end lost 3 bases, the J end lost 0 bases, and 7 bases lay between the germline ends. Germline CDR1 reads SGDLS; CDR2 reads YYNGEE.

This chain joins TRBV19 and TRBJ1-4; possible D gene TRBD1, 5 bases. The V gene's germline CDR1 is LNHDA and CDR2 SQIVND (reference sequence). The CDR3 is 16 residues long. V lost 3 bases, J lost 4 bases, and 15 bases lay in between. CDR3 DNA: TGTGCCAGTAGTATGGTGGCGGACATCCTTAATGAAAAACTGTTTTTT. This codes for CASSMVADILNEKLFF.

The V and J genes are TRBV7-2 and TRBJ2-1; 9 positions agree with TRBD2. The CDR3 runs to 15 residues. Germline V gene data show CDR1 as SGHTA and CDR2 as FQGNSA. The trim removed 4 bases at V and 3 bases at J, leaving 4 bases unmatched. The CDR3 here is CASSYLAGVYNEQFF. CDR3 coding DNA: TGTGCCAGCAGCTACTTAGCGGGGGTCTACAATGAGCAGTTCTTC.

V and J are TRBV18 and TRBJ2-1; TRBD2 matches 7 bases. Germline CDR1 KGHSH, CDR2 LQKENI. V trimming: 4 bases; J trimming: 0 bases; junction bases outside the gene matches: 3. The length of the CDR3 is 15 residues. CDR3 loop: CASSLLADSYNEQFF. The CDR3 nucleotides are TGTGCCAGCTCACTGCTAGCGGACTCCTACAATGAGCAGTTCTTC.